The source of this T cell receptor (beta chain) is a study of T cells after yellow fever vaccination. Across the whole study: SMART-Seq v4 Ultra Low Input served to prepare low-cell-number fractions. Broader study findings: High-abundance clonotypes from the bulk population could contaminate FACS-sorted repertoires.

This clonotype was counted at least ten times. Antigen: not known. The ends were cut back, 0 bases at V and 11 bases at J, with 11 bases in the middle. From germline, CDR1 is LNHDA and CDR2 SQIVND (reference sequence). The CDR3 has 13 amino acids. TCRdb re-called the 5' RACE reads with MiXCR, one entry per CDR3 protein. The sample carries some 320,000 distinct CDR3 sequences, 8% to 10% recorded once. The source of this sequence is a young man who received the YFV17D yellow fever vaccine. Sequencing used PBMCs, obtained on the day of the first yellow fever vaccination. The V gene is TRBV19, the J gene TRBJ1-3; D is unclear. In DNA form, the CDR3 reads TGTGCCAGTAGTATAGAACGGCGCCAGCCCATATATTTT. This gives the protein CASSIERRQPIYF.